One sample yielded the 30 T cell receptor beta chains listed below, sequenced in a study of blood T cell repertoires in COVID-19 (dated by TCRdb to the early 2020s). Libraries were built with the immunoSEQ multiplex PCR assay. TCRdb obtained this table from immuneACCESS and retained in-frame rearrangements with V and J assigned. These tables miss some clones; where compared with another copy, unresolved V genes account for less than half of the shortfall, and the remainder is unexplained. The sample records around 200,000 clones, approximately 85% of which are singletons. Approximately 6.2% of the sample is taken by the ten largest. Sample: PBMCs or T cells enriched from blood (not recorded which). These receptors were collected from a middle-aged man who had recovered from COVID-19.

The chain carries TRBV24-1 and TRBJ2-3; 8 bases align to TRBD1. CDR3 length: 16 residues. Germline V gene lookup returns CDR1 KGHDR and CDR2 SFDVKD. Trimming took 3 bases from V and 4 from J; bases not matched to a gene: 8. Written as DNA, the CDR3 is TGTGCCACCAGTGATCAGAGGACAGGGACCCCAGATACGCAGTATTTT. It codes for CATSDQRTGTPDTQYF.

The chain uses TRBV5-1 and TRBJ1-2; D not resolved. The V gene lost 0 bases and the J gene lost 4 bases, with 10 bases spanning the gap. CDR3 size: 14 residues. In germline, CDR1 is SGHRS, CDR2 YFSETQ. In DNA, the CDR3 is TGCGCCAGCAGCTTGGCGGGTTCCGCCTATGGCTACACCTTC. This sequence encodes CASSLAGSAYGYTF.

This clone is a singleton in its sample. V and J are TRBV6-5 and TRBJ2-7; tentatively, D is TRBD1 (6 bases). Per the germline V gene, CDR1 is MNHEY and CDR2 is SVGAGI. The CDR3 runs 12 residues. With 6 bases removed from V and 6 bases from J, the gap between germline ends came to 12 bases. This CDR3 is CASRPTGSEQYF. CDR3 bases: TGTGCCAGCAGGCCTACAGGGTCCGAGCAGTACTTC.

CDR3 nucleotides: TGTGCCAGCAGTTTACGGGACAGGGGGCAAGAGACCCAGTACTTC. Translation: CASSLRDRGQETQYF. The J gene is TRBJ2-5, the V gene TRBV27; TRBD1 matches at 11 bases. Germline V CDR1 and CDR2: MNHEY, SMNVEV (reference sequence). With V trimmed by 2 bases and J by 2 bases, 1 base remained unmatched. The CDR3 extends over 15 amino acids.

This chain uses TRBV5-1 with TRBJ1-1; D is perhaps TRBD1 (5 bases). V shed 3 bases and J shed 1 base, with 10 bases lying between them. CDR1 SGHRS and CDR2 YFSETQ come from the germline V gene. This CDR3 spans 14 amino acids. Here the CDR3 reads CASSSGETNTEAFF. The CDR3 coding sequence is TGCGCCAGCAGCTCGGGGGAGACGAACACTGAAGCTTTCTTT.

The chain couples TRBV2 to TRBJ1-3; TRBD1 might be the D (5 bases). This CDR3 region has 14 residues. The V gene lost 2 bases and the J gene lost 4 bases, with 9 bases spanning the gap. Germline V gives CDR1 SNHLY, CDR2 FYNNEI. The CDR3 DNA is TGTGCCAGCAGTGAACAGGGCCCGGGAAACACCATATATTTT. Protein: CASSEQGPGNTIYF.

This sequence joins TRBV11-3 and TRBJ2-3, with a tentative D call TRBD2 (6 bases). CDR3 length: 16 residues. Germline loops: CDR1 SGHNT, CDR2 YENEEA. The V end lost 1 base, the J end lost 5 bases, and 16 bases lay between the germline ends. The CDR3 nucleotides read TGTGCCAGCAGCTTAGGAGGTGGAGGGCTCGTAGATACGCAGTATTTT. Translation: CASSLGGGGLVDTQYF.

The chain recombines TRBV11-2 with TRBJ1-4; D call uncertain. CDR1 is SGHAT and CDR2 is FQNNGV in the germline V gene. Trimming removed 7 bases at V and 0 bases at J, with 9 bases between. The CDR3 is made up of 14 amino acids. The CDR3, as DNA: TGTGCCAGCACCCCACTTGCAACTAATGAAAAACTGTTTTTT. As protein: CASTPLATNEKLFF.

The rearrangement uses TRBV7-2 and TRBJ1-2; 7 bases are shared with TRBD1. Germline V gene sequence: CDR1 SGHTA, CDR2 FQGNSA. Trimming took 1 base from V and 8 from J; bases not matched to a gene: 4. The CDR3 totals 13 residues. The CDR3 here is CASSLEGASGYTF. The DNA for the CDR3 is TGTGCCAGCAGCTTAGAGGGGGCTTCGGGCTACACCTTC.

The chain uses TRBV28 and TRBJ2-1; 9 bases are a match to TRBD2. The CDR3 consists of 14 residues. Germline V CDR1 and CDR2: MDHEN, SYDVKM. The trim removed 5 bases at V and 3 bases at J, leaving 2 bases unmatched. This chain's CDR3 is CASSRTSDYNEQFF. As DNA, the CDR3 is TGTGCCAGCAGTCGGACTAGCGACTACAATGAGCAGTTCTTC. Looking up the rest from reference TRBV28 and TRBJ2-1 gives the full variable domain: DVKVTQSSRYLVKRTGEKVFLECVQDMDHENMFWYRQDPGLGLRLIYFSYDVKMKEKGDIPEGYSVSREKKERFSLILESASTNQTSMYLCASSRTSDYNEQFFGPGTRLTVL.

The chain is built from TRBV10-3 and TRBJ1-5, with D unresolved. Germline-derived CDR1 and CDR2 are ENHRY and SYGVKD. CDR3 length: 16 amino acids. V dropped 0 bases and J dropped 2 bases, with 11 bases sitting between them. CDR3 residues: CAISESWSYGNQPQHF. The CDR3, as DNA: TGTGCCATCAGTGAGTCGTGGAGCTATGGCAATCAGCCCCAGCATTTT.

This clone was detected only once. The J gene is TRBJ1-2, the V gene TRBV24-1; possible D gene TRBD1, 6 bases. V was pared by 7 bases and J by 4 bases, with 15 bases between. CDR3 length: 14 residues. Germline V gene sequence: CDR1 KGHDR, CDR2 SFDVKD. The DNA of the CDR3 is TGTGCCACCAGGTCTTCGACAGGCCCCTATGGCTACACCTTC. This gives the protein CATRSSTGPYGYTF.

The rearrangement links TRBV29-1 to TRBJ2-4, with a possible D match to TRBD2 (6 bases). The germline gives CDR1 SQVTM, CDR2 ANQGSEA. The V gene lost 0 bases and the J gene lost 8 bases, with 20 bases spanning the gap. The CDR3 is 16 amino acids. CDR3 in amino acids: CSVEDRAGRIGDIQYF. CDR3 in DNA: TGCAGCGTTGAAGATCGGGCCGGGAGAATTGGGGACATTCAGTACTTC.

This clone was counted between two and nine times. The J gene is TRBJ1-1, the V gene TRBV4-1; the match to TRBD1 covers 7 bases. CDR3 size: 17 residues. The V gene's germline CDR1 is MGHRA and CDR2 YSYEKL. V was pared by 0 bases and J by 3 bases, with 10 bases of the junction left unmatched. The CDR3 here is CASSQDGTAWFHTEAFF. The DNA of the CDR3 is TGCGCCAGCAGCCAAGATGGGACAGCCTGGTTCCACACTGAAGCTTTCTTT.

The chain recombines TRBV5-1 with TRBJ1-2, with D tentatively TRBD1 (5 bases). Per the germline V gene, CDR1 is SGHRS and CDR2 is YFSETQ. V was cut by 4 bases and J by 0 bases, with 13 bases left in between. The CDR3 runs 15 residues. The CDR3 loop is CASSPPGDSNYGYTF. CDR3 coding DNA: TGCGCCAGCAGCCCCCCGGGGGATTCTAACTATGGCTACACCTTC. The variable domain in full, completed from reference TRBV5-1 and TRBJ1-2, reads KAGVTQTPRYLIKTRGQQVTLSCSPISGHRSVSWYQQTPGQGLQFLFEYFSETQRNKGNFPGRFSGRQFSNSRSEMNVSTLELGDSALYLCASSPPGDSNYGYTFGSGTRLTVV.

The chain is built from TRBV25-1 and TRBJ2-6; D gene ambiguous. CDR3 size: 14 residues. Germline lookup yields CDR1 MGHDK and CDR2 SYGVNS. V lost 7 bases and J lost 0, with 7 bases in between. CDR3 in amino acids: CASTRSSGANVLTF. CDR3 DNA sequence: TGTGCCAGCACCCGTAGCTCTGGGGCCAACGTCCTGACTTTC.

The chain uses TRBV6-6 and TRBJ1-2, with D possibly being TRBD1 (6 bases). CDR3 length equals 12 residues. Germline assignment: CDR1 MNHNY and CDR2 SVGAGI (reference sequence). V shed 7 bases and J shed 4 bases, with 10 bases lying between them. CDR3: CASTLTGYGYTF. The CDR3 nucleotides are TGTGCCAGCACTCTGACAGGCTATGGCTACACCTTC.

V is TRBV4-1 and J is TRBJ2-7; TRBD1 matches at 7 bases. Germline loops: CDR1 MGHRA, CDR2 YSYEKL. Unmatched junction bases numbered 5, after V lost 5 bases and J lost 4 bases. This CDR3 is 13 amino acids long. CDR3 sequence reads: CASSIDREYEQYF. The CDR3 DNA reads TGCGCCAGCAGCATTGACAGGGAGTACGAGCAGTACTTC.

The CDR3 DNA reads TGCGCCACAGGAGGGATTAATTCACCCCTCCACTTT. As protein: CATGGINSPLHF. The genes are TRBV4-1 and TRBJ1-6; no clear D gene. Trimming stripped 10 bases from V and 6 bases from J, with 10 bases between. The germline CDR1 and CDR2 sequences are MGHRA and YSYEKL. The CDR3 is 12 residues long.

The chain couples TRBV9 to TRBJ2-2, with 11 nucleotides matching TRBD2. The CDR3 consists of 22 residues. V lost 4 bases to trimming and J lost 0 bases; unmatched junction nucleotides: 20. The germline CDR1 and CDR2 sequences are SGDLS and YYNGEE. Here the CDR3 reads CASSKRGPHHTSGGPNTGELFF. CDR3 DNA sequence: TGTGCCAGCAGCAAACGGGGCCCTCATCATACTAGCGGGGGACCGAACACCGGGGAGCTGTTTTTT. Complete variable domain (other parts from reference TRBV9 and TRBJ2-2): DSGVTQTPKHLITATGQRVTLRCSPRSGDLSVYWYQQSLDQGLQFLIQYYNGEERAKGNILERFSAQQFPDLHSELNLSSLELGDSALYFCASSKRGPHHTSGGPNTGELFFGEGSRLTVL.

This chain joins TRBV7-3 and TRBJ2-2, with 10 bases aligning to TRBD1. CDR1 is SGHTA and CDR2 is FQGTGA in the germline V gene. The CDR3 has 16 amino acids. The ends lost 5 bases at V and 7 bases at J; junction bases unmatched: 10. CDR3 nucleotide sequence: TGTGCCAGCAGCCCGCCCGGGACAGGGGAGGGCGGGGAGCTGTTTTTT. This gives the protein CASSPPGTGEGGELFF.

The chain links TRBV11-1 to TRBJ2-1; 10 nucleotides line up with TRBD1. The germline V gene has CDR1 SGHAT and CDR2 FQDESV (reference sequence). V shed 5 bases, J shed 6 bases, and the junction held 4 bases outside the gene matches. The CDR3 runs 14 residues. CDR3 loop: CASSPGTGVNEQFF. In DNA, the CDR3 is TGTGCCAGCAGCCCCGGGACAGGGGTCAATGAGCAGTTCTTC.

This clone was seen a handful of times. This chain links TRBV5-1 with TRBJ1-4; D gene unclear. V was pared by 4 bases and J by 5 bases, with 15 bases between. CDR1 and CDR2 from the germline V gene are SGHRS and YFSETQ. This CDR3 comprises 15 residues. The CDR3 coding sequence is TGCGCCAGCAGCCCCCGGCCGGGAAGGAATGAAAAACTGTTTTTT. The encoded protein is CASSPRPGRNEKLFF.

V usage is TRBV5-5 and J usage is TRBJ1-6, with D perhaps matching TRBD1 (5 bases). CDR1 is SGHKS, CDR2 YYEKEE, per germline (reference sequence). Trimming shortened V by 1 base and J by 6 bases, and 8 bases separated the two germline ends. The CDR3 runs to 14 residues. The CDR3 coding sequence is TGTGCCAGCAGCTTGCGGAGGGGTAATTCACCCCTCCACTTT. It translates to CASSLRRGNSPLHF.

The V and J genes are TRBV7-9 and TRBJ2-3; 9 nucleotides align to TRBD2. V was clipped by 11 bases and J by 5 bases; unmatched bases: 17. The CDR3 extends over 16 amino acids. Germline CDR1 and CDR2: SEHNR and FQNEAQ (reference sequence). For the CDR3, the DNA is TGTGCCTACCTCGGGAAAGGACTAGCGTTTATAGATACGCAGTATTTT. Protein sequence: CAYLGKGLAFIDTQYF.

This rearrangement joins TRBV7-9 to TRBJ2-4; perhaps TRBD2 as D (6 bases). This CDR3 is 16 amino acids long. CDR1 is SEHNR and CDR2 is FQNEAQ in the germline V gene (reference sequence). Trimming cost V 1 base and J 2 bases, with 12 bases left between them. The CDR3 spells CASSLVPGDSKNIQYF. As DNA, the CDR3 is TGTGCCAGCAGCTTAGTCCCGGGGGATTCCAAAAACATTCAGTACTTC.

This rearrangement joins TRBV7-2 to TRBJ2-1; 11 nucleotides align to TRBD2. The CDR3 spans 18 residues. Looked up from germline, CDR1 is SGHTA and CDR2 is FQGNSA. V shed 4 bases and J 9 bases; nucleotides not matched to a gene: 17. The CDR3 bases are TGTGCCAGCAGCTCCCTAACTAGCGGGGGTATTGGGTCGGGTGAGCAGTTCTTC. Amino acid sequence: CASSSLTSGGIGSGEQFF.

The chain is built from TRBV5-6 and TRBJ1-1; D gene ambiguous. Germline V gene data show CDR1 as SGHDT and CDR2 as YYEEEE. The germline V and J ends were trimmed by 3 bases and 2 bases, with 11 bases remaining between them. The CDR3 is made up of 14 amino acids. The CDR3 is CASSSPPGNTEAFF. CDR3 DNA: TGTGCCAGCAGCTCCCCTCCGGGAAACACTGAAGCTTTCTTT.

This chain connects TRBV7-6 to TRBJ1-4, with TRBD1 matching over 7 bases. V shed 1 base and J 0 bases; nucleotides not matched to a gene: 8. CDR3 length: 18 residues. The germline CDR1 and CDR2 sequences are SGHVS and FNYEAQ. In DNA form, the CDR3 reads TGTGCCAGCAGCTTAGAGGGGGCGGCTAGAGCAACTAATGAAAAACTGTTTTTT. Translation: CASSLEGAARATNEKLFF. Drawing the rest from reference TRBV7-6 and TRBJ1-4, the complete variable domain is GAGVSQSPRYKVTKRGQDVALRCDPISGHVSLYWYRQALGQGPEFLTYFNYEAQQDKSGLPNDRFSAERPEGSISTLTIQRTEQRDSAMYRCASSLEGAARATNEKLFFGSGTQLSVL.

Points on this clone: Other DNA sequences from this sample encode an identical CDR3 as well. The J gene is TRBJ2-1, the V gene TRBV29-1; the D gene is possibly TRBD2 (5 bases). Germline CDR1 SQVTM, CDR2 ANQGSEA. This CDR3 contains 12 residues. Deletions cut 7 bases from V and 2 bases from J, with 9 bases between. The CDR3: CSAGGTYNEQFF. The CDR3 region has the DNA TGCAGCGCTGGAGGAACCTACAATGAGCAGTTCTTC.